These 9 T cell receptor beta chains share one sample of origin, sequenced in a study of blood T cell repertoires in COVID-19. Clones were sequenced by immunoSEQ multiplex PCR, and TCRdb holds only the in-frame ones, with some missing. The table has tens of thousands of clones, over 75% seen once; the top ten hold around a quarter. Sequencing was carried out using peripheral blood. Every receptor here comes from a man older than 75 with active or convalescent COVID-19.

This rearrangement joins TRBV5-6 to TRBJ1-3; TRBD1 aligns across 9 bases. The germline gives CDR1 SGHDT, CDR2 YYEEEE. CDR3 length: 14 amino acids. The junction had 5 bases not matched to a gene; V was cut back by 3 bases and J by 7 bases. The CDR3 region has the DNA TGTGCCAGCAGCTCGGGGACAGGGAGGAACACCATATATTTT. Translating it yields CASSSGTGRNTIYF. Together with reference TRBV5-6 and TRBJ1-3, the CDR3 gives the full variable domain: DAGVTQSPTHLIKTRGQQVTLRCSPKSGHDTVSWYQQALGQGPQFIFQYYEEEERQRGNFPDRFSGHQFPNYSSELNVNALLLGDSALYLCASSSGTGRNTIYFGEGSWLTVV.

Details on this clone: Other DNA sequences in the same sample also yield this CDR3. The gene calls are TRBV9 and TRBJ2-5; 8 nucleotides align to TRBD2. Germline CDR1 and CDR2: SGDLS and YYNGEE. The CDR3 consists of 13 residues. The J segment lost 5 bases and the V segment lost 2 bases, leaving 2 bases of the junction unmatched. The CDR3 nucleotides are TGTGCCAGCAGCGTCGCGGGGGGCGAGACCCAGTACTTC. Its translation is CASSVAGGETQYF.

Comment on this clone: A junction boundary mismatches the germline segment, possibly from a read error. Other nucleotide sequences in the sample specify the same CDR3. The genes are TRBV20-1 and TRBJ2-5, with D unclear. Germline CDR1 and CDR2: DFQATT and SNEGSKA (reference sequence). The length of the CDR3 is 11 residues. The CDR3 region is CSATQQETQYF. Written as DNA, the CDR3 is TGCAGTGCTACACAGCAAGAGACCCAATACTTC.

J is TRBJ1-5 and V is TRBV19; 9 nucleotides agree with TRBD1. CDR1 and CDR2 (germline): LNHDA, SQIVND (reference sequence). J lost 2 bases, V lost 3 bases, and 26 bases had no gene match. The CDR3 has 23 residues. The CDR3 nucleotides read TGTGCCAGTAGTATCGGTCCTAAGTGGGTCCCGGGACAGGGTGGGATAGGCAATCAGCCCCAGCATTTT. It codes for CASSIGPKWVPGQGGIGNQPQHF.

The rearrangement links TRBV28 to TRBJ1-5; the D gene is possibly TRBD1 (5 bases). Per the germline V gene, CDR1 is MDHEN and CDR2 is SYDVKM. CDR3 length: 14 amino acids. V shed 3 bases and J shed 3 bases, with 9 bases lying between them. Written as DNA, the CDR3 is TGTGCCAGCAGTTTTGTAGGGGCCAATCAGCCCCAGCATTTT. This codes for CASSFVGANQPQHF.

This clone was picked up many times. CDR3 sequence (DNA): TGCAGCGTGTGGGACAGGGGTTTTAGGACTGAAGCTTTCTTT. Protein product: CSVWDRGFRTEAFF. The genes are TRBV29-1 and TRBJ1-1; 10 bases are a match to TRBD1. Trimming cost V 6 bases and J 5 bases; bases outside gene matches: 9. CDR3 size: 14 residues. The germline gives CDR1 SQVTM, CDR2 ANQGSEA.

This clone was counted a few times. CDR3 DNA: TGTGCCAGCAGCCGGGCCGTCGGGAGGTCCTACGAGCAGTACTTC. It specifies CASSRAVGRSYEQYF. The chain couples TRBV6-6 to TRBJ2-7; 7 bases are a match to TRBD2. CDR1 is MNHNY, CDR2 SVGAGI, per germline (reference sequence). Trimming at V came to 6 bases and at J to 1 base, leaving 9 bases not matched to a gene. The CDR3 has 15 residues.

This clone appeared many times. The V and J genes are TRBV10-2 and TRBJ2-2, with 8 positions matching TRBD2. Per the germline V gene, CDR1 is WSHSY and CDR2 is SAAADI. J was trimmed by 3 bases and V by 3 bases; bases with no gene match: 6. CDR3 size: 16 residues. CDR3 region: CASSEVAGGDTGELFF. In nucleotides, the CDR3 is TGCGCCAGCAGTGAAGTTGCGGGGGGAGACACCGGGGAGCTGTTTTTT.

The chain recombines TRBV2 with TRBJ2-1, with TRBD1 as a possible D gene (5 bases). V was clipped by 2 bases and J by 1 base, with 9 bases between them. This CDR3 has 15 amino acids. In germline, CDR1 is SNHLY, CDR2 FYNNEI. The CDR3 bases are TGTGCCAGCAGTGAACAGGGTCGGTCCTACAATGAGCAGTTCTTC. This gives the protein CASSEQGRSYNEQFF.